This entry is about one T cell receptor beta chain. Its cognate antigen is unknown. At one end the junction does not follow the germline gene, possibly because of a read error. Donors were all healthy Caucasians. This sample was taken from a study of identical twins. The study, taken as a whole, reports: Weaker excess sharing between twins was seen in beta out-of-frame sequences. Cord blood's abundant beta clonotypes had fewer insertions, unlike memory repertoires.

The CDR3 totals 16 residues. Germline values: CDR1 DFQATT, CDR2 SNEGSKA (reference sequence). Template switching introduced a universal primer site, and the cDNA bore unique molecular identifiers. TCRdb processed the 5' RACE reads anew with MiXCR; each CDR3 protein has one entry. The repertoire holds around 1.7 million distinct CDR3 sequences, with less than 40% as singletons. This rearrangement joins TRBV20-1 to TRBJ1-2, with 7 nucleotides matching TRBD1. Sequenced material: cord blood. The receptor's source is a newborn girl in good health. The CDR3 loop reads CRARDRQGQANYGYTF. The CDR3 nucleotides are TGCAGAGCTAGAGATCGGCAAGGACAGGCGAACTATGGCTACACCTTC.